This paragraph covers one T cell receptor (beta chain) sequence. Original methodology: Quantification of nucleated cells was approximated via reference gene primer amplification. The protocol was immunoSEQ multiplex PCR, while the TCRdb copy is restricted to in-frame clones and leaves out a portion. D and trimming come from the DNA, and the V and J calls and clone size come from that table. The sample consists of about 150,000 clones, around 78% of them appearing once. This record comes from a study of blood T cell repertoires in COVID-19. About the study: Specimens from acute and convalescent COVID-19 originated in the United States, Italy and Spain. PBMCs, B-cell-depleted T cells, or T cells provided the cDNA or gDNA that made up the material.

Input material: peripheral blood. The sequence was obtained from a man older than 75 with acute or convalescent COVID-19.

The CDR3 loop reads CASSLGRMVRGYTF. CDR3 bases: TGCGCCAGCAGCTTGGGGCGGATGGTTAGGGGCTACACCTTC. V is TRBV5-1 and J is TRBJ1-2; the D is unclear. Trimming left V 0 bases short and J 8 bases short, with 14 bases between. The CDR3 runs 14 residues. The germline V gene has CDR1 SGHRS and CDR2 YFSETQ. The variable domain in full, completed from reference TRBV5-1 and TRBJ1-2, reads KAGVTQTPRYLIKTRGQQVTLSCSPISGHRSVSWYQQTPGQGLQFLFEYFSETQRNKGNFPGRFSGRQFSNSRSEMNVSTLELGDSALYLCASSLGRMVRGYTFGSGTRLTVV.